The rows below give T cell receptor beta chains drawn from one sample of a study of blood T cell repertoires in COVID-19. Produced via immunoSEQ multiplex PCR; TCRdb's table is partial and in-frame only. Among some 66,000 clones listed, over 80% were seen once. Sequenced material: peripheral blood. These receptors were collected from a human donor in a cohort sampled during active COVID-19. Both conserved end residues are part of each CDR3. A D gene is named only where the DNA matches it firmly. Size is omitted from some rows. Given values are once, few, many or a class for expanded clones.

TRBV28	NA	NA	TRBJ1-5	CASSRQPWGNQPQHF	TGTGCCAGCAGCAGACAACCTTGGGGCAATCAGCCCCAGCATTTT
TRBV28	once	NA	TRBJ2-1	CASIEGLEYNEQFF	TGTGCCAGCATCGAGGGCCTAGAGTACAATGAGCAGTTCTTC
TRBV2	NA	NA	TRBJ2-7	CASSEAQGMIYEQYF	TGTGCCAGCAGTGAAGCGCAGGGGATGATATACGAGCAGTACTTC
TRBV19	NA	NA	TRBJ1-5	CASNGGLGNQPQHF	TGTGCCAGTAATGGAGGGTTGGGCAATCAGCCCCAGCATTTT
TRBV5-1	NA	TRBD1	TRBJ1-4	CASSLPTGETNEKLFF	TGCGCCAGCAGCTTGCCAACAGGGGAAACTAATGAAAAACTGTTTTTT
TRBV6-2/TRBV6-3	NA	NA	TRBJ2-3	CASSKPGDTSTDTQYF	TGTGCCAGCAGTAAACCGGGAGACACTAGCACAGATACGCAGTATTTT
TRBV5-6	NA	NA	TRBJ1-4	CASSLVGPGANEKLFF	TGTGCCAGCAGCTTGGTTGGCCCAGGGGCTAATGAAAAACTGTTTTTT
TRBV27	NA	TRBD1	TRBJ1-3	CASSQTGKRGARIGLFGNTIYF	TGTGCCAGCAGCCAGACAGGGAAAAGGGGTGCCCGTATTGGACTCTTTGGAAACACCATATATTTT
TRBV28	NA	NA	TRBJ1-4	CASSPPGSRFGKLFF	TGTGCCAGCAGTCCACCCGGGTCTCGTTTTGGAAAACTGTTTTTT
TRBV7-2	NA	TRBD1	TRBJ2-7	CASSFAGTGGYEQYF	TGTGCCAGCAGCTTCGCCGGGACAGGGGGCTACGAGCAGTACTTC
TRBV5-1	once	NA	TRBJ2-4	CASSLGAPRNIQYF	TGCGCCAGCAGCTTGGGTGCCCCCAGGAACATTCAGTACTTC
TRBV4-3	NA	NA	TRBJ2-1	CASSRVGLEYNEQFF	TGCGCCAGCAGCCGGGTGGGGCTCGAGTACAATGAGCAGTTCTTC
TRBV7-2	NA	TRBD2	TRBJ2-7	CASSPRTSGGAGEQYF	TGTGCCAGCAGCCCTCGGACTAGCGGGGGGGCAGGTGAGCAGTACTTC
TRBV6-2/TRBV6-3	NA	TRBD1	TRBJ2-5	CASSGYSTGLEETQYF	TGTGCCAGCAGTGGGTACTCGACAGGGTTGGAGGAGACCCAGTACTTC
TRBV4-1	NA	TRBD2	TRBJ2-1	CASSQGTSGYYNEQFF	TGCGCCAGCAGCCAAGGCACTAGCGGGTACTACAATGAGCAGTTCTTC
TRBV7-9	once	TRBD1	TRBJ2-3	CASSLGDRGEADTQYF	TGTGCCAGCAGCTTAGGGGACAGGGGTGAAGCAGATACGCAGTATTTT
TRBV6-2/TRBV6-3	NA	TRBD1	TRBJ2-5	CASSLNRGQETQYF	TGTGCCAGCAGCCTTAACAGGGGACAAGAGACCCAGTACTTC
TRBV6-6	NA	TRBD2	TRBJ2-7	CASRSGTRGYEQYF	TGTGCCAGCAGATCCGGGACTAGGGGTTACGAGCAGTACTTC
TRBV2	NA	TRBD1	TRBJ1-5	CASKEGQGRNQPQHF	TGTGCCAGCAAGGAAGGACAGGGTCGAAATCAGCCCCAGCATTTT
TRBV12-3/TRBV12-4	once	NA	TRBJ1-5	CASTGFGNQPQHF	TGTGCCAGTACAGGGTTCGGCAATCAGCCCCAGCATTTT
TRBV6-5	NA	TRBD2	TRBJ2-3	CASNRLAGTDTQYF	TGTGCCAGCAACCGACTAGCGGGCACAGATACGCAGTATTTT
TRBV6-2/TRBV6-3	NA	TRBD1	TRBJ2-1	CASSYSGLQGDNEQFF	TGTGCCAGCAGTTATTCCGGCCTCCAGGGGGACAATGAGCAGTTCTTC
TRBV3-1/TRBV3-2	once	TRBD1	TRBJ1-1	CASSQADRGNAEAFF	TGTGCCAGCAGCCAAGCCGACAGGGGGAACGCTGAAGCTTTCTTT
TRBV28	NA	TRBD1	TRBJ2-3	CASRANRGRMSTDTQYF	TGTGCCAGCAGAGCGAACAGGGGGCGCATGTCCACAGATACGCAGTATTTT
TRBV28	NA	TRBD1	TRBJ2-7	CASRGHGTGSYEQYF	TGTGCCAGCAGAGGTCACGGGACAGGTTCCTACGAGCAGTACTTC
TRBV3-1/TRBV3-2	NA	NA	TRBJ2-7	CASSPHPPFYEQYF	TGTGCCAGCAGCCCACACCCGCCATTCTACGAGCAGTACTTC
TRBV12-3/TRBV12-4	NA	NA	TRBJ2-1	CASSLRDEQFF	TGTGCCAGCAGTTTGAGGGATGAGCAGTTCTTC
TRBV5-1	NA	TRBD1	TRBJ1-2	CASSRTGDGYGYTF	TGCGCCAGCAGCAGGACAGGGGATGGCTATGGCTACACCTTC
TRBV18	NA	TRBD2	TRBJ2-7	CASSQGSGLGSYEQYF	TGTGCCAGCTCACAGGGCTCGGGACTAGGATCTTACGAGCAGTACTTC
TRBV5-1	NA	NA	TRBJ1-1	CASSPSGNTEAFF	TGCGCCAGCAGTCCCAGTGGGAACACTGAAGCTTTCTTT
TRBV7-2	NA	TRBD2	TRBJ2-5	CASSYSGSSETQYF	TGTGCCAGCAGCTATAGCGGGAGCTCGGAGACCCAGTACTTC
TRBV5-4	few	NA	TRBJ1-2	CASSLGLTAANYGYTF	TGTGCCAGCAGCTTGGGTCTTACAGCAGCTAACTATGGCTACACCTTC
TRBV19	few	NA	TRBJ2-2	CASIKSANTGELFF	TGTGCCAGTATAAAATCGGCGAACACCGGGGAGCTGTTTTTT
TRBV19	NA	TRBD1	TRBJ2-1	CATKTGSDYNEQFF	TGTGCCACCAAGACAGGGTCGGACTACAATGAGCAGTTCTTC
TRBV2	NA	TRBD2	TRBJ2-2	CASRGGLAGHTGELFF	TGTGCCAGCAGGGGGGGACTAGCGGGACACACCGGGGAGCTGTTTTTT
TRBV27	NA	TRBD2	TRBJ2-1	CASTRIPRGGFRDEQFF	TGTGCCAGCACCCGGATCCCCCGGGGGGGATTTAGGGATGAGCAGTTCTTC
TRBV19	NA	TRBD2	TRBJ2-6	CASTENGGISGANVLTF	TGTGCCAGTACCGAGAACGGGGGGATCTCTGGGGCCAACGTCCTGACTTTC
TRBV2	NA	TRBD2	TRBJ2-7	CASSEGLAGDLQYF	TGTGCCAGCAGTGAGGGGCTAGCGGGAGATCTACAGTACTTC
TRBV9	NA	NA	TRBJ2-7	CASSVATEEGEQYF	TGTGCCAGCAGCGTAGCTACGGAGGAAGGGGAGCAGTACTTC
TRBV25-1	NA	TRBD1	TRBJ1-2	CASSENRGLKGYTF	TGTGCCAGCAGTGAAAACAGGGGGCTTAAGGGCTACACCTTC
TRBV19	NA	NA	TRBJ2-3	CASSIPRDTDTQYF	TGTGCCAGTAGTATCCCCCGGGACACAGATACGCAGTATTTT
TRBV6-2/TRBV6-3	NA	NA	TRBJ2-5	CASSIGEIETQYF	TGTGCCAGCAGTATAGGAGAGATAGAGACCCAGTACTTC
TRBV7-2	NA	NA	TRBJ2-6	CASSRTGSGANVLTF	TGTGCCAGCAGCCGTACAGGCTCTGGGGCCAACGTCCTGACTTTC
TRBV19	once	NA	TRBJ1-2	CASSTPPGGGYTF	TGTGCCAGTAGTACCCCCCCGGGAGGTGGCTACACCTTC
TRBV27	once	TRBD1	TRBJ2-7	CASRSLRTGGLEKSHEQYF	TGTGCCAGCAGGAGTTTAAGGACAGGGGGACTGGAAAAGTCCCACGAGCAGTACTTC
TRBV19	NA	NA	TRBJ1-1	CASRFDSSNTEAFF	TGTGCCAGTAGATTCGACAGCTCGAACACTGAAGCTTTCTTT
TRBV9	NA	TRBD1	TRBJ1-6	CASSVEQGNTPLHF	TGTGCCAGCAGCGTAGAACAGGGGAATACACCCCTCCACTTT
TRBV5-1	NA	TRBD2	TRBJ2-5	CARRVGGARRGAQETQYF	TGCGCCCGCCGCGTGGGGGGGGCCCGGCGGGGGGCCCAAGAGACCCAGTACTTC
TRBV7-8	NA	TRBD1	TRBJ2-5	CASSLSRGLETQYF	TGTGCCAGCAGCTTAAGCAGGGGGCTAGAGACCCAGTACTTC
TRBV28	NA	NA	TRBJ1-2	CASRSPVGRVSDYGYTF	TGTGCCAGCAGATCCCCCGTCGGGAGGGTCTCGGACTATGGCTACACCTTC